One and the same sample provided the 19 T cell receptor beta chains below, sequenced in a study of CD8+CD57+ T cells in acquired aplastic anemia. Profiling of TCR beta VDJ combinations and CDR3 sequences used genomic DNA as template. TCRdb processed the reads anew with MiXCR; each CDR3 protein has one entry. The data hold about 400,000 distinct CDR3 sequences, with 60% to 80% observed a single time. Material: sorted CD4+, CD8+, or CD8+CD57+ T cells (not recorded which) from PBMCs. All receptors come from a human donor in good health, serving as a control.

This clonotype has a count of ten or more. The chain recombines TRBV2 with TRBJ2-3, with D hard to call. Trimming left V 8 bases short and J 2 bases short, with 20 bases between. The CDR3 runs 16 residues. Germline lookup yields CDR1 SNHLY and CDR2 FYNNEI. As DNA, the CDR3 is TGTGCCAGCCGCTGGGTGCGGCAAGAAAACACAGATACGCAGTATTTT. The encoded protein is CASRWVRQENTDTQYF. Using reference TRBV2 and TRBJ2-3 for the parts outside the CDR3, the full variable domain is EPEVTQTPSHQVTQMGQEVILRCVPISNHLYFYWYRQILGQKVEFLVSFYNNEISEKSEIFDDQFSVERPDGSNFTLKIRSTKLEDSAMYFCASRWVRQENTDTQYFGPGTRLTVL.

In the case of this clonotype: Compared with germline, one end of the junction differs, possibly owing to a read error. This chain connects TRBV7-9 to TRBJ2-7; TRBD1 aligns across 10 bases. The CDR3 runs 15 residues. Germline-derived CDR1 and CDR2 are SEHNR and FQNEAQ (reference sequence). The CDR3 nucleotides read TGCGCCAGCAGCCAGTCCGGGACAGGGGAGTACGAGCAGTACTTC. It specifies CASSQSGTGEYEQYF.

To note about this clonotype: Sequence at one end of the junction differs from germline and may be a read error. The CDR3 DNA sequence: TGTGCCAGCAGCTCCGCCGGGACAGGGCAAACAGATACGTTT. Its translation: CASSSAGTGQTDTF. This sequence joins TRBV7-6 and TRBJ2-3; 9 nucleotides line up with TRBD1. This CDR3 has 14 residues. Germline V gene lookup returns CDR1 SGHVS and CDR2 FNYEAQ.

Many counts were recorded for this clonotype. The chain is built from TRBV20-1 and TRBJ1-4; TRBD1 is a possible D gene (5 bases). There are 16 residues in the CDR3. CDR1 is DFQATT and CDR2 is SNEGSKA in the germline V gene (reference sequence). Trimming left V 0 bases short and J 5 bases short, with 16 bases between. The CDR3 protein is CSARDSGRGLNEKLFF. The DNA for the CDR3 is TGCAGTGCTAGAGATTCTGGTAGGGGATTAAATGAAAAACTGTTTTTT.

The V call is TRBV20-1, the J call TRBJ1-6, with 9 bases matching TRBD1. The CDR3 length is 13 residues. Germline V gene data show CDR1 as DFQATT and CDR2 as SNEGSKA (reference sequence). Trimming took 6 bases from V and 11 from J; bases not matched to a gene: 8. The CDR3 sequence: CSATDRGTPPLHF. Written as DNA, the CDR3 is TGCAGTGCCACAGACAGGGGGACCCCACCCCTCCACTTT.

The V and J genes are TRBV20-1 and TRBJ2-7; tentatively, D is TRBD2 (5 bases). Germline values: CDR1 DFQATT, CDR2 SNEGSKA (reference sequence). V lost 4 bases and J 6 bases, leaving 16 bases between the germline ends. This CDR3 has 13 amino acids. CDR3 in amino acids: CSAIPGKSTEQYF. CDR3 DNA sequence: TGCAGTGCTATTCCGGGGAAATCCACCGAGCAGTACTTC.

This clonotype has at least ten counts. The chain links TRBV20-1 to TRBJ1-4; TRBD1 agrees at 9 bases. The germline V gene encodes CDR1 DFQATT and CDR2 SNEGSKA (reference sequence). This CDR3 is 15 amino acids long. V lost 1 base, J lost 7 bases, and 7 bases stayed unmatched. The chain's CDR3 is CSARGPGQGVEKLFF. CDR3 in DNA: TGCAGTGCTAGAGGGCCGGGACAGGGAGTTGAAAAACTGTTTTTT.

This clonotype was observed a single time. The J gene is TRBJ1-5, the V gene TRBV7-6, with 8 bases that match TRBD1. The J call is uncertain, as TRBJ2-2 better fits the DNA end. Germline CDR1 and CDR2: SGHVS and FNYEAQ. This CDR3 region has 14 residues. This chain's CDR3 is CASSFSGTGQPLFF. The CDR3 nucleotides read TGTGCCAGCAGCTTCTCAGGGACAGGTCAACCTCTGTTTTTT.

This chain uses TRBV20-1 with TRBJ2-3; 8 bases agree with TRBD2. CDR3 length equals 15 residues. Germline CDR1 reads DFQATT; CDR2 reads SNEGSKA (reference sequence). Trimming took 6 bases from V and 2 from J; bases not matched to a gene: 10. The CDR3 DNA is TGCAGTGCCAGAACGGGGCGGGGGGTCACAGATACGCAGTATTTT. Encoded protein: CSARTGRGVTDTQYF.

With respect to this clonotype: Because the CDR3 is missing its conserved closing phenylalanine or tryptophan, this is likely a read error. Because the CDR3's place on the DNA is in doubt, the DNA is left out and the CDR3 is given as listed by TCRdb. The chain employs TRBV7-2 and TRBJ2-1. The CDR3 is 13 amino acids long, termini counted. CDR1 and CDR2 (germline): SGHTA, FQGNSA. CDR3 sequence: CASSSSSYNEQIR.

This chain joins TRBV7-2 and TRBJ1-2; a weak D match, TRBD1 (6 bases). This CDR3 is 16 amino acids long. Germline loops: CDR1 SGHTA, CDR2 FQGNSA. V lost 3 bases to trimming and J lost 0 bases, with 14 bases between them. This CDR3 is CASSLRQGMANYGYTF. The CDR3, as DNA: TGTGCCAGCAGCTTGCGGCAGGGGATGGCTAACTATGGCTACACCTTC. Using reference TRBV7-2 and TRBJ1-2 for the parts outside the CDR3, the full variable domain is GAGVSQSPSNKVTEKGKDVELRCDPISGHTALYWYRQSLGQGLEFLIYFQGNSAPDKSGLPSDRFSAERTGGSVSTLTIQRTQQEDSAVYLCASSLRQGMANYGYTFGSGTRLTVV.

Written as DNA, the CDR3 is TGTGCCAGCAGCACAGTTAGGACAGGGGGCAGTCAGTACTATGGCTACACCTTC. It translates to CASSTVRTGGSQYYGYTF. The chain couples TRBV9 to TRBJ1-2, with TRBD1 matching 11 bases. Germline-derived CDR1 and CDR2 are SGDLS and YYNGEE. With 4 bases clipped from V and 3 bases from J, the junction kept 14 bases outside the gene matches. This CDR3 is built from 18 residues.

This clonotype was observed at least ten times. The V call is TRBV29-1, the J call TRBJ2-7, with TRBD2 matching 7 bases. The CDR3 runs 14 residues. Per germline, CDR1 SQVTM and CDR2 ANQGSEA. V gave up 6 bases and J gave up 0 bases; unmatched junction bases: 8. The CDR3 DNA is TGCAGCGTCGCCGGGACTACCAGCTCCTACGAGCAGTACTTC. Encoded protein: CSVAGTTSSYEQYF.

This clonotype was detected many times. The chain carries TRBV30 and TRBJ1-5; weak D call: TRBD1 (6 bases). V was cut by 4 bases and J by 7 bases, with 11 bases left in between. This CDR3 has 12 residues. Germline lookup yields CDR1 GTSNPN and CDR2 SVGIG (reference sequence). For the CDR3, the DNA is TGTGCCTGGAATCAGGGGATCCAGCCCCAGCATTTT. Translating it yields CAWNQGIQPQHF. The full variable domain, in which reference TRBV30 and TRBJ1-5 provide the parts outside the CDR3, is SQTIHQWPATLVQPVGSPLSLECTVEGTSNPNLYWYRQAAGRGLQLLFYSVGIGQISSEVPQNLSASRPQDRQFILSSKKLLLSDSGFYLCAWNQGIQPQHFGDGTRLSIL.

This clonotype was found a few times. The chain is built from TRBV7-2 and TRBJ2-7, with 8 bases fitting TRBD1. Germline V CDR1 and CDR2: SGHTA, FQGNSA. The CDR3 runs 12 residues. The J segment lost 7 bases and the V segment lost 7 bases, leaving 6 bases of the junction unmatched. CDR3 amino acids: CASTDRGGEQYF. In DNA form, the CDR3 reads TGTGCCAGCACCGACAGGGGCGGAGAGCAGTACTTC. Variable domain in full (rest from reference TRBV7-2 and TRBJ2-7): GAGVSQSPSNKVTEKGKDVELRCDPISGHTALYWYRQSLGQGLEFLIYFQGNSAPDKSGLPSDRFSAERTGGSVSTLTIQRTQQEDSAVYLCASTDRGGEQYFGPGTRLTVT.

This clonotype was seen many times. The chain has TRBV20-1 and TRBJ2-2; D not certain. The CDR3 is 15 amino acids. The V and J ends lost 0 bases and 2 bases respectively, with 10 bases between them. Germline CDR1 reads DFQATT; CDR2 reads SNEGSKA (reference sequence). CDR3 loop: CSAREVGFNTGELFF. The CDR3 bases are TGCAGTGCTAGAGAGGTCGGGTTTAACACCGGGGAGCTGTTTTTT.

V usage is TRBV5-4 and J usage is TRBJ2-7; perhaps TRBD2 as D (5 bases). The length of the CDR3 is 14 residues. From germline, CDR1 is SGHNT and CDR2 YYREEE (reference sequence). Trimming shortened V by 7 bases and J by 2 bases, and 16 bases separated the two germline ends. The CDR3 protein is CASRVEARAYEQYF. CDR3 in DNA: TGTGCCAGCCGCGTTGAGGCGAGGGCCTACGAGCAGTACTTC.

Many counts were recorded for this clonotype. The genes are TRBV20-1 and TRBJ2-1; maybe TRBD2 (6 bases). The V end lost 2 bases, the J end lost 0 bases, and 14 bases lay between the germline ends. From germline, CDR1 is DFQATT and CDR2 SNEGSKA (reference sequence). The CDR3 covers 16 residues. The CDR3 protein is CSARTKRGSSYNEQFF. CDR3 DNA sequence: TGCAGTGCTAGAACAAAACGGGGGAGCTCCTACAATGAGCAGTTCTTC.

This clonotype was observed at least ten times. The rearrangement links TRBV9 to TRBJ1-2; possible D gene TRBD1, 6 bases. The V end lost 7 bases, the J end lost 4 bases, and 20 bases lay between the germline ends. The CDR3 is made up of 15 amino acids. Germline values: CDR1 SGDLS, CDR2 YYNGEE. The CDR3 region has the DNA TGTGCCAGCTCGAGCCACCGGGACACAGCCTATGGCTACACCTTC. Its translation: CASSSHRDTAYGYTF. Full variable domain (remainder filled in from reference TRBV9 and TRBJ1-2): DSGVTQTPKHLITATGQRVTLRCSPRSGDLSVYWYQQSLDQGLQFLIQYYNGEERAKGNILERFSAQQFPDLHSELNLSSLELGDSALYFCASSSHRDTAYGYTFGSGTRLTVV.